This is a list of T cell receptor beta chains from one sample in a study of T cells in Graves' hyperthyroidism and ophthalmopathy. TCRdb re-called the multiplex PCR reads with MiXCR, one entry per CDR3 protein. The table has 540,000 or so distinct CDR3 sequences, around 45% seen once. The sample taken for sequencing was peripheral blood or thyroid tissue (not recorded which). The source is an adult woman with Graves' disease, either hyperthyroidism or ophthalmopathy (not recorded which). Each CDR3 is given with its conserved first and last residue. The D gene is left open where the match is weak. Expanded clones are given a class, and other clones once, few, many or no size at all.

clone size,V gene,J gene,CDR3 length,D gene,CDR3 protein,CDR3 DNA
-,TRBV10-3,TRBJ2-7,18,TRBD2,CAISGSTSGGRNSYEQYF,TGTGCCATCAGTGGTTCGACTAGCGGGGGACGGAACTCCTACGAGCAGTACTTC
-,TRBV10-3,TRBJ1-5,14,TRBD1,CAISEQGEYQPQHF,TGTGCCATCAGTGAGCAGGGGGAGTATCAGCCCCAGCATTTT
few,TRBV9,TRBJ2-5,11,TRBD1,CASSPGQREYF,TGTGCCAGCAGTCCGGGACAGAGGGAGTACTTC
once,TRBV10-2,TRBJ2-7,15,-,CASSEPGPGTYEQYF,TGCGCCAGCAGTGAACCGGGACCGGGAACCTACGAGCAGTACTTC
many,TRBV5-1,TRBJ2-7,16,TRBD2,CASSFRSGSLSYEQYF,TGCGCCAGCAGCTTCCGTAGCGGGAGCCTCTCCTACGAGCAGTACTTC
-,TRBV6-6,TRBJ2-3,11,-,CATLNQDTQYF,TGTGCCACCCTCAATCAAGATACGCAGTATTTT
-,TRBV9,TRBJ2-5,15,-,CASSPRGPGQETQYF,TGTGCCAGCAGCCCACGGGGGCCGGGACAAGAGACCCAGTACTTC
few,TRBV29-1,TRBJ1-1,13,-,CSVDLLPRPEAFF,TGCAGCGTTGATCTTCTGCCGAGACCTGAAGCTTTCTTT
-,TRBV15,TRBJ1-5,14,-,CASSTTGLHQPQHF,TGTGCCAGCAGTACTACAGGGCTCCATCAGCCCCAGCATTTT
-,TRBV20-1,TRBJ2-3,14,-,CSAAGRGNTDTQYF,TGCAGTGCAGCTGGCAGGGGCAACACAGATACGCAGTATTTT
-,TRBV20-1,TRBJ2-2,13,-,CSARVLATGELFF,TGCAGTGCTAGAGTGTTGGCCACCGGGGAGCTGTTTTTT
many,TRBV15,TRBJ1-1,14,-,CATSRGDANTEAFF,TGTGCCACCAGCAGGGGGGACGCGAACACTGAAGCTTTCTTT
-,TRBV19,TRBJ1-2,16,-,CASSLRGTWALYGYTF,TGTGCCAGTAGCCTCCGAGGGACTTGGGCCCTTTATGGCTACACCTTC
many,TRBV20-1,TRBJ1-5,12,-,CSARFSNQPQHF,TGCAGTGCTAGATTTAGCAATCAGCCCCAGCATTTT
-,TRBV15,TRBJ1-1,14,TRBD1,CATSRSAAGGEAFF,TGTGCCACCAGCAGATCTGCGGCAGGGGGCGAAGCTTTCTTT
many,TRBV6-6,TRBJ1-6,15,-,CASRGNIFLGSPLHF,TGTGCCAGCAGGGGAAACATCTTCCTAGGGTCACCCCTCCACTTT
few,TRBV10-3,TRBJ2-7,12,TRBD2,CAISDTGGEQYF,TGTGCCATCAGTGATACCGGGGGGGAGCAGTACTTC
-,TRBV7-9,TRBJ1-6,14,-,CASSLDVPNSPLHF,TGTGCCAGCAGCTTAGATGTTCCTAATTCACCCCTCCACTTT
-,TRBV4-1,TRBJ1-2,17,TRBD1,CASSQVPPGQGAIGYTF,TGCGCCAGCAGCCAAGTCCCACCGGGACAGGGGGCGATCGGCTACACCTTC
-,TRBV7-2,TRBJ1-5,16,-,CASSSGLRDRDQPQHF,TGTGCCAGCAGCTCAGGCCTCCGGGACCGAGATCAGCCCCAGCATTTT
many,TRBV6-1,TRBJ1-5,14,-,CASSRDASYQPQHF,TGTGCCAGCAGTAGGGACGCCTCATATCAGCCCCAGCATTTT
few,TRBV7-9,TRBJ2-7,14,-,CASSWLQSSYEQYF,TGTGCCAGCAGTTGGCTCCAAAGCTCCTACGAGCAGTACTTC
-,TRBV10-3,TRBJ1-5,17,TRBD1,CAISESGFGTGIQPQHF,TGTGCCATCAGTGAGTCAGGCTTCGGGACAGGGATACAGCCCCAGCATTTT
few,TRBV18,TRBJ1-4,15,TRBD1,CASSPLTGQQEKLFF,TGTGCCAGCTCACCACTGACAGGGCAGCAAGAAAAACTGTTTTTT
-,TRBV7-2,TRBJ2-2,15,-,CASSLPYSGVGELFF,TGTGCCAGCAGCTTACCCTACTCAGGGGTGGGGGAGCTGTTTTTT
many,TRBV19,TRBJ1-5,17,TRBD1,CASRPTGILSGNQPQHF,TGTGCCAGTAGGCCGACAGGGATCCTGTCAGGCAATCAGCCCCAGCATTTT
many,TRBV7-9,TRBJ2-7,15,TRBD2,CASSFSGGSSYEQYF,TGTGCCAGCAGCTTCTCGGGGGGTAGCTCCTACGAGCAGTACTTC
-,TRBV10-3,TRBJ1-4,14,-,CAIRSRLVDEKLFF,TGTGCCATCAGGTCTCGGCTGGTGGATGAAAAACTGTTTTTT
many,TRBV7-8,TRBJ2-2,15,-,CASSSGGSNTGELFF,TGTGCCAGCAGCTCCGGCGGGTCAAACACCGGGGAGCTGTTTTTT
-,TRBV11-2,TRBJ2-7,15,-,CASSLGSYAILEQYF,TGTGCCAGCAGCTTAGGATCATATGCCATCTTGGAGCAGTACTTC
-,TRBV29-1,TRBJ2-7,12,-,CSVVGGVYEQYF,TGCAGCGTTGTGGGGGGCGTCTACGAGCAGTACTTC
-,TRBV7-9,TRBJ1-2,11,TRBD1,CADQGAEGNTF,TGTGCCGACCAGGGGGCGGAAGGAAACACCTTC
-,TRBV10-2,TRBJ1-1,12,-,CASSDLDAEAFF,TGCGCCAGCTCGGATCTAGATGCTGAAGCTTTCTTT
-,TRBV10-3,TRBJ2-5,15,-,CAISEGRGGGETQYF,TGTGCCATCAGTGAGGGCAGGGGAGGCGGGGAGACCCAGTACTTC
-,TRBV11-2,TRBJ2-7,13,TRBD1,CASSFTGEYEQYF,TGTGCCAGCAGCTTCACAGGGGAATACGAGCAGTACTTC
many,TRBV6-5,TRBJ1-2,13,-,CASSYDGHYGYTF,TGTGCCAGCAGTTACGACGGTCACTATGGCTACACCTTC
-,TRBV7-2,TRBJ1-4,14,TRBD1,CASSPGTVNEKLFF,TGTGCCAGCAGTCCCGGGACAGTAAATGAAAAACTGTTTTTT
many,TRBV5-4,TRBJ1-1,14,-,CASSLIGKDTEAFF,TGTGCCAGCAGCTTGATCGGTAAGGATACTGAAGCTTTCTTT
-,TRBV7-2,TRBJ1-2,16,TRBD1,CASSQIDRVEGYGYTF,TGTGCCAGCAGCCAGATCGACAGGGTTGAGGGCTATGGCTACACCTTC
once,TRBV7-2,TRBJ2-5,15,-,CASSLTAGTGETQYF,TGTGCCAGCAGCTTAACGGCAGGGACTGGAGAGACCCAGTACTTC
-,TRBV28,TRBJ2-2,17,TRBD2,CASSLSSGRTAWGELFF,TGTGCCAGCAGTCTCTCTAGCGGGAGGACCGCTTGGGGGGAGCTGTTTTTT
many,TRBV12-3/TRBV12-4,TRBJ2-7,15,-,CASSPAEGTPYEQYF,TGTGCCAGCAGCCCCGCGGAAGGGACTCCCTACGAGCAGTACTTC
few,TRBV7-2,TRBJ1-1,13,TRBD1,CASSPDRTFEAFF,TGTGCCAGCAGCCCGGACAGGACCTTTGAAGCTTTCTTT
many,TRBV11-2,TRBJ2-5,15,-,CASSLISLGQETQYF,TGTGCCAGCAGCTTGATTTCCCTCGGCCAAGAGACCCAGTACTTC
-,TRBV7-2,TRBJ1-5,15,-,CASSLARAPNQPQHF,TGTGCCAGCAGCTTAGCTCGGGCACCTAATCAGCCCCAGCATTTT
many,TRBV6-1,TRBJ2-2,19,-,CASSELLTRWSVNTGELFF,TGTGCCAGCAGCGAACTCCTTACCCGATGGTCGGTGAACACCGGGGAGCTGTTTTTT
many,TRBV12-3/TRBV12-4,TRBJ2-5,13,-,CASSFRGRETQYF,TGTGCCAGCAGTTTTAGGGGACGGGAGACCCAGTACTTC
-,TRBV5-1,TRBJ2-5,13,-,CASSFAVAETQYF,TGCGCCAGCAGCTTTGCAGTAGCAGAGACCCAGTACTTC
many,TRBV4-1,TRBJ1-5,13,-,CASSQLLGQPQHF,TGCGCCAGCAGCCAATTGTTGGGTCAGCCCCAGCATTTT
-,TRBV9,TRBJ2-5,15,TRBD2,CASSGTSGVEETQYF,TGTGCTAGCAGCGGGACTAGCGGGGTCGAAGAGACCCAGTACTTC
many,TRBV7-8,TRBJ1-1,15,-,CASRSAPGGNTEAFF,TGTGCCAGCAGGTCCGCCCCCGGGGGGAACACTGAAGCTTTCTTT
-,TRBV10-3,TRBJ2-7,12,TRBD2,CAITPGRDEQYF,TGTGCCATCACCCCGGGGAGGGATGAGCAGTACTTC
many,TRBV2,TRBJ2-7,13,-,CASSRQETYEQYF,TGTGCCAGCAGTCGACAGGAAACTTACGAGCAGTACTTC
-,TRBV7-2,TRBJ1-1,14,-,CASSLYLRDTEAFF,TGTGCCAGCAGCCTCTACCTCCGGGACACTGAAGCTTTCTTT
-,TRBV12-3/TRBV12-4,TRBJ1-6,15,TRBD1,CASSGDRVVNSPLHF,TGTGCCAGCAGTGGGGACAGGGTCGTCAATTCACCCCTCCACTTT
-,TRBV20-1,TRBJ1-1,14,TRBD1,CSARDRVSSTEAFF,TGCAGTGCTAGGGACAGGGTATCTTCCACTGAAGCTTTCTTT
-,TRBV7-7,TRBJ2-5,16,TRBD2,CASSVGGTSLHGTQYF,TGTGCTAGCAGCGTTGGGGGGACTAGCCTACATGGGACCCAGTACTTC
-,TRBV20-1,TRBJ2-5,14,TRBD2,CSTGGLAGVETQYF,TGCAGTACAGGGGGGCTAGCGGGAGTGGAGACCCAGTACTTC
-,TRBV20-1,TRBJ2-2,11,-,CSARGNGELFF,TGCAGTGCTAGAGGGAACGGGGAGCTGTTTTTT